This TCR beta chain was observed in a study of cytomegalovirus exposure and HLA in healthy donors. The wider study: Inside one of the first data releases sat some 93 million unique TCRs taken from HLA-typed donors.

Study-wide findings and caveats: Approximately 18,000 TCR beta sequences were associated with HLA alleles at 0.05 false discovery rate in a later analysis. The study labeled under 200 TCR beta chains cytomegalovirus-associated. The records held CMV serostatus as the only immune exposure information.

The PCR made use of 60 Vbeta and 13 Jbeta primers. Sequencing used immunoSEQ multiplex PCR; TCRdb keeps in-frame clones, though not all of them. This table holds 150,000 to 200,000 clones, about three quarters found once. Note on this clone: The antigen remains unidentified.

Sequencing input: PBMCs. This TCR was recovered from a woman aged 25 to 39 in good health and CMV-seropositive.

The CDR3 is CASSLGGQITEAFF. The CDR3 DNA reads TGCGCCAGCAGCTTGGGCGGACAGATCACTGAAGCTTTCTTT. The chain carries TRBV5-1 and TRBJ1-1; D is perhaps TRBD1 (6 bases). CDR1 SGHRS and CDR2 YFSETQ come from the germline V gene. The CDR3 has 14 residues. The V gene lost 0 bases and the J gene lost 4 bases, with 10 bases spanning the gap.